These 29 T cell receptor beta chains share one sample of origin, sequenced in a study of beta chain features in type 1 diabetes. The study reverse transcribed the entire isolated RNA, so it sequenced expressed TCRB transcripts. The repertoire was sequenced with immunoSEQ multiplex PCR; TCRdb's copy has only in-frame clones and lacks some. The table records some 140,000 clones, roughly a tenth of them present only once. Sequenced input: central memory CD4+ T cells from blood. Receptors originate from a man aged 18-30 years in good health.

The rearrangement joins TRBV7-8 to TRBJ2-7; 7 nucleotides agree with TRBD2. This CDR3 has 13 amino acids. Germline values: CDR1 SGHVS, CDR2 FQNEAQ. The V segment lost 4 bases and the J segment 11 bases; nucleotides outside the gene matches: 11. CDR3 nucleotide sequence: TGTGCCAGCAGCTACGAAGAGGGGCTAGCGGAGTACTTC. The encoded protein is CASSYEEGLAEYF.

This clone has at least ten counts. This chain links TRBV14 with TRBJ2-7; weak D call: TRBD1 (6 bases). Germline loops: CDR1 SGHDN, CDR2 FVKESK. The CDR3 length is 12 residues. V gave up 3 bases and J gave up 9 bases, with 12 bases separating them. The DNA of the CDR3 is TGTGCCAGCAGCCAGGTACAGGGTCGGCAGTACTTC. Protein product: CASSQVQGRQYF.

This chain connects TRBV7-6 to TRBJ2-6; weak D call: TRBD1 (6 bases). The germline V gene has CDR1 SGHVS and CDR2 FNYEAQ. Trimming took off 2 bases at V and 0 bases at J, with 8 bases between the two ends. This CDR3 has 16 residues. The CDR3 loop reads CASSLTGSSGANVLTF. The CDR3 DNA reads as TGTGCCAGCAGCTTAACAGGGAGCTCTGGGGCCAACGTCCTGACTTTC.

This clone was counted between two and nine times. This chain uses TRBV2 with TRBJ2-7, with 8 bases lining up with TRBD1. This CDR3 has 14 amino acids. V shed 7 bases and J 0 bases; nucleotides not matched to a gene: 5. The germline CDR1 and CDR2 sequences are SNHLY and FYNNEI. The CDR3 region is CASTRDRSSYEQYF. The CDR3 DNA is TGTGCCAGCACCCGGGACAGGAGCTCCTACGAGCAGTACTTC.

This chain links TRBV5-1 with TRBJ2-2; no firm D call. The CDR3 has 15 amino acids. V shed 0 bases and J shed 0 bases, with 6 bases lying between them. Per the germline V gene, CDR1 is SGHRS and CDR2 is YFSETQ. The DNA for the CDR3 is TGCGCCAGCAGCTTGGACAGTTCGAACACCGGGGAGCTGTTTTTT. The encoded protein is CASSLDSSNTGELFF.

This clone was picked up a small number of times. The V and J genes are TRBV6-1 and TRBJ2-7, with 8 bases fitting TRBD1. Looked up from germline, CDR1 is MNHNS and CDR2 is SASEGT. With 7 bases clipped from V and 2 bases from J, the junction kept 4 bases outside the gene matches. CDR3 length: 13 amino acids. CDR3 amino acids: CASTPGQAYEQYF. The CDR3 region has the DNA TGTGCCAGCACCCCGGGACAGGCCTACGAGCAGTACTTC.

This clone was seen a few times. Compared with germline, one end of the junction differs, possibly owing to a read error. The chain is built from TRBV4-1 and TRBJ2-6; D not certain. CDR3 length: 15 residues. Germline loops: CDR1 MGHRA, CDR2 YSYEKL. DNA for the CDR3: TGCGCCAGCAGCCACCTCGACTCTCGGGCCAACGTCCTGACTTTC. It yields the protein CASSHLDSRANVLTF.

This clone has just a few counts. The V gene is TRBV28, the J gene TRBJ2-5; 8 nucleotides align to TRBD2. V lost 5 bases, J lost 4 bases, and 6 bases stayed unmatched. CDR3 length: 14 amino acids. Germline V gene data show CDR1 as MDHEN and CDR2 as SYDVKM. CDR3 bases: TGTGCCAGCAGTCCCTTCCGGGGGGGAGAGACCCAGTACTTC. Amino acids: CASSPFRGGETQYF.

The CDR3 sequence: CASSIGGTATEKLFF. The CDR3 DNA reads TGTGCCAGTAGTATAGGCGGGACAGCAACCGAAAAACTGTTTTTT. The chain uses TRBV19 and TRBJ1-4, with 7 bases matching TRBD1. The CDR3 extends over 15 amino acids. CDR1 and CDR2 from the germline V gene are LNHDA and SQIVND (reference sequence). V was clipped by 1 base and J by 8 bases; unmatched bases: 7.

This clone came up a few times. The V gene is TRBV20-1, the J gene TRBJ2-1; possible D gene TRBD2, 5 bases. The CDR3 covers 11 residues. CDR1 and CDR2 from the germline V gene are DFQATT and SNEGSKA (reference sequence). CDR3 in DNA: TGCAGCGGGTCGGGGAACAATGAGCAGTTCTTC. Its protein product is CSGSGNNEQFF.

This clone has only a few counts. The chain uses TRBV11-2 and TRBJ2-1; D may be TRBD2 (6 bases). The germline V gene encodes CDR1 SGHAT and CDR2 FQNNGV. The CDR3 is 16 amino acids. Trimming removed 2 bases at V and 0 bases at J, with 11 bases between. The DNA for the CDR3 is TGTGCCAGCAGCTTATGGGACTCGAGCTCCTACAATGAGCAGTTCTTC. It is translated as CASSLWDSSSYNEQFF.

This clone has just a few counts. The chain combines TRBV6-6 with TRBJ2-7; D not certain. V lost 2 bases, J lost 1 base, and 6 bases lay in between. The CDR3 consists of 13 residues. Germline loops: CDR1 MNHNY, CDR2 SVGAGI (reference sequence). CDR3 bases: TGTGCCAGCAGTTACAGCATATCCTACGAGCAGTACTTC. Translation: CASSYSISYEQYF.

This clone was seen only a few times. This chain joins TRBV5-1 and TRBJ1-6; 8 bases map to TRBD1. The junction had 7 bases not matched to a gene; V was cut back by 4 bases and J by 7 bases. CDR1 is SGHRS and CDR2 is YFSETQ in the germline V gene. The CDR3 runs 15 residues. CDR3 region: CASSAQGEENSPLHF. CDR3 in DNA: TGCGCCAGCAGCGCACAGGGGGAGGAAAATTCACCCCTCCACTTT.

This sequence joins TRBV7-6 and TRBJ2-1; D unclear. Trimming pared 1 base from V and 0 bases from J, leaving 10 bases between. The CDR3 loop spans 16 amino acids. CDR1 is SGHVS, CDR2 FNYEAQ, per germline. This chain's CDR3 is CASSLGWAASYNEQFF. The CDR3 nucleotides are TGTGCCAGCAGCTTAGGGTGGGCAGCCTCCTACAATGAGCAGTTCTTC.

In its sample, this clone was seen a few times. J is TRBJ2-5 and V is TRBV7-2, with TRBD2 matching 14 bases. V was pared by 3 bases and J by 7 bases, with 4 bases of the junction left unmatched. This CDR3 contains 15 residues. Germline V gene data show CDR1 as SGHTA and CDR2 as FQGNSA. The CDR3: CASSLTSGGAGTQYF. CDR3 DNA: TGTGCCAGCAGCTTGACTAGCGGGGGGGCAGGGACCCAGTACTTC.

This clone came up a few times. The chain has TRBV28 and TRBJ1-5, with a tentative D call TRBD1 (6 bases). CDR1 is MDHEN, CDR2 SYDVKM, per germline. With 5 bases removed from V and 13 bases from J, the gap between germline ends came to 21 bases. CDR3 length: 14 amino acids. The CDR3 here is CASSPYSMTGSQHF. CDR3 nucleotide sequence: TGTGCCAGCAGTCCCTACTCCATGACAGGCTCTCAGCATTTT.

In its sample, this clone was seen many times. The genes are TRBV28 and TRBJ2-4, with D possibly matching TRBD2 (7 bases). The germline CDR1 and CDR2 sequences are MDHEN and SYDVKM. The CDR3 runs to 16 residues. V was trimmed by 7 bases and J by 2 bases, leaving 18 bases between them. CDR3 residues: CASISIRRGPKNIQYF. DNA of the CDR3: TGTGCCAGCATTTCTATTCGGCGGGGGCCCAAAAACATTCAGTACTTC. Based on the CDR3 plus reference TRBV28 and TRBJ2-4, the full variable domain is DVKVTQSSRYLVKRTGEKVFLECVQDMDHENMFWYRQDPGLGLRLIYFSYDVKMKEKGDIPEGYSVSREKKERFSLILESASTNQTSMYLCASISIRRGPKNIQYFGAGTRLSVL.

In this sample, this clone turned up a few times. This rearrangement joins TRBV11-3 to TRBJ2-5, with D possibly TRBD1 on 5 matching bases. V shed 5 bases and J shed 3 bases, with 10 bases lying between them. CDR1 is SGHNT and CDR2 is YENEEA in the germline V gene. The CDR3 covers 13 residues. The CDR3 nucleotides are TGTGCCAGCAGCAAAGCAGGGAAAGAGACCCAGTACTTC. Its protein product is CASSKAGKETQYF.

This clone was counted a few times. The chain's CDR3 is CASSVVQEYGELFF. In nucleotides, the CDR3 is TGTGCCAGCAGCGTAGTACAGGAATACGGGGAGCTGTTTTTT. The chain has TRBV9 and TRBJ2-2; TRBD1 is a possible D gene (5 bases). Germline lookup yields CDR1 SGDLS and CDR2 YYNGEE. V lost 0 bases to trimming and J lost 7 bases, with 10 bases between them. The CDR3 runs to 14 residues.

This clone came up a few times. The genes are TRBV7-3 and TRBJ2-3, with D perhaps TRBD2 (5 bases). The CDR3 spans 15 residues. V lost 4 bases and J lost 0, with 11 bases in between. Germline V CDR1 and CDR2: SGHTA, FQGTGA. CDR3 DNA: TGTGCCAGCAGCTCTAGCCGTTCTAGCACAGATACGCAGTATTTT. Its protein is CASSSSRSSTDTQYF.

The V and J genes are TRBV4-1 and TRBJ2-1, with 11 positions matching TRBD2. Losses at the gene ends were 0 bases for V and 0 bases for J; bases not matched to a gene: 7. CDR1 is MGHRA and CDR2 is YSYEKL in the germline V gene. CDR3 length equals 19 residues. CDR3 amino acids: CASSQERLAGLSSYNEQFF. CDR3 bases: TGCGCCAGCAGCCAAGAACGACTAGCGGGGCTTAGCTCCTACAATGAGCAGTTCTTC.

J is TRBJ2-7 and V is TRBV7-9, with D perhaps matching TRBD1 (5 bases). Germline V gene lookup returns CDR1 SEHNR and CDR2 FQNEAQ (reference sequence). V was pared by 3 bases and J by 0 bases, with 9 bases between. The CDR3 totals 14 residues. The CDR3 reads CASSLGPSSYEQYF. DNA for the CDR3: TGTGCCAGCAGCTTGGGGCCCTCCTCCTACGAGCAGTACTTC. The full variable domain, with the rest looked up from reference TRBV7-9 and TRBJ2-7, is DTGVSQNPRHKITKRGQNVTFRCDPISEHNRLYWYRQTLGQGPEFLTYFQNEAQLEKSRLLSDRFSAERPKGSFSTLEIQRTEQGDSAMYLCASSLGPSSYEQYFGPGTRLTVT.

This clone was observed a few times. The chain couples TRBV18 to TRBJ1-5; tentative D call: TRBD1 (6 bases). Looked up from germline, CDR1 is KGHSH and CDR2 is LQKENI. This CDR3 has 16 residues. V was clipped by 6 bases and J by 3 bases, with 18 bases between them. CDR3 bases: TGTGCCAGCTCCGCGGGCCAGGGGAAGTCCAATCAGCCCCAGCATTTT. It specifies CASSAGQGKSNQPQHF.

The DNA for the CDR3 is TGTGCCAGCTATATCAGGGGAGGGGAGACCCAGTACTTC. Translating gives CASYIRGGETQYF. This rearrangement joins TRBV5-6 to TRBJ2-5, with D perhaps matching TRBD2 (7 bases). V lost 7 bases and J lost 5, with 15 bases in between. Germline CDR1 reads SGHDT; CDR2 reads YYEEEE. This CDR3 is built from 13 residues.

In DNA form, the CDR3 reads TGTGCCAGCAGTGGTCAGGGATCATGGACTGAAGCTTTCTTT. The encoded protein is CASSGQGSWTEAFF. The gene calls are TRBV25-1 and TRBJ1-1, with D possibly TRBD1 on 5 matching bases. Germline V gives CDR1 MGHDK, CDR2 SYGVNS. V was trimmed by 4 bases and J by 5 bases, leaving 14 bases between them. This CDR3 has 14 amino acids.

This clone was seen more than once but under ten times. V gene TRBV6-5 combines with J gene TRBJ1-2; 9 bases align to TRBD1. The CDR3 has 13 residues. The V gene's germline CDR1 is MNHEY and CDR2 SVGAGI. The V gene end was trimmed by 9 bases and the J gene end by 3 bases; junction bases not matched to a gene: 5. CDR3: CARHRGHHYGYTF. For the CDR3, the DNA is TGTGCCAGGCACAGGGGGCATCACTATGGCTACACCTTC.

The gene calls are TRBV4-3 and TRBJ2-7, with TRBD1 identical over 8 bases. The trim removed 3 bases at V and 2 bases at J, leaving 18 bases unmatched. Germline assignment: CDR1 LGHNA and CDR2 YSLEER. The CDR3 extends over 19 amino acids. In nucleotides, the CDR3 is TGCGCCAGCAGCCAGGTAGCGCAGGGGGCGACCACAAAACCCTACGAGCAGTACTTC. Its protein is CASSQVAQGATTKPYEQYF.

This clone was counted a few times. The chain links TRBV6-1 to TRBJ1-5, with D tentatively TRBD1 (6 bases). Germline V gives CDR1 MNHNS, CDR2 SASEGT. V shed 7 bases and J shed 5 bases, with 18 bases lying between them. The length of the CDR3 is 15 residues. This chain's CDR3 is CASKPWEAGDQPQHF. For the CDR3, the DNA is TGTGCCAGCAAGCCCTGGGAAGCAGGGGATCAGCCCCAGCATTTT.

This clone was seen ten or more times. V and J are TRBV5-6 and TRBJ2-6; 7 nucleotides align to TRBD1. Unmatched junction bases numbered 12, after V lost 0 bases and J lost 3 bases. CDR3 length: 19 amino acids. Germline CDR1 SGHDT, CDR2 YYEEEE. CDR3 amino acids: CASSLGQAGGDYGANVLTF. The CDR3 DNA follows: TGTGCCAGCAGCTTGGGTCAAGCAGGGGGAGATTATGGGGCCAACGTCCTGACTTTC.